The 7 T cell receptor beta chains given below trace back to one sample, sequenced in a study of identical twins. TCRdb called the 5' RACE reads again in MiXCR, with one record for every CDR3 protein. The repertoire includes about 470,000 distinct CDR3 sequences, 20% to 25% of them detected once, and 2.9% sits in the top ten. A further study also used this sample, focusing on T cells expressing NK-cell markers.

The sample consisted of CD4+ T cells sorted from blood. The receptor set was obtained from a woman younger than 35 in good health.

CDR3 in amino acids: CASSLVQDGTEAFF. In nucleotides, the CDR3 is TGTGCCAGCAGCTTAGTCCAGGATGGCACTGAAGCTTTCTTT. The chain couples TRBV7-2 to TRBJ1-1; D uncertain. V lost 1 base to trimming and J lost 4 bases, with 10 bases between them. The CDR3 extends over 14 amino acids. Germline CDR1 SGHTA, CDR2 FQGNSA.

This clonotype was seen more than once but under ten times. The chain has TRBV7-2 and TRBJ2-1; 14 nucleotides match TRBD2. The CDR3 runs 15 residues. The germline V gene encodes CDR1 SGHTA and CDR2 FQGNSA. J lost 6 bases, V lost 5 bases, and 3 bases had no gene match. CDR3 residues: CASSAGTSGGNEQFF. CDR3 bases: TGTGCCAGCAGCGCTGGGACTAGCGGGGGCAATGAGCAGTTCTTC.

The rearrangement joins TRBV5-1 to TRBJ1-2, with 9 bases identical to TRBD1. J gave up 5 bases and V 0 bases, and 5 bases lay outside the gene matches. This CDR3 comprises 15 residues. CDR1 and CDR2 (germline): SGHRS, YFSETQ. The CDR3 reads CASSLDGTGIYGYTF. CDR3 in DNA: TGCGCCAGCAGCTTGGATGGGACAGGGATTTATGGCTACACCTTC.

The rearrangement joins TRBV6-2 or TRBV6-3 to TRBJ2-1, with D perhaps matching TRBD2 (5 bases). The CDR3 contains 14 residues. CDR1 MNHEY and CDR2 SVGEGT come from the germline V gene. Trimming left V 2 bases short and J 4 bases short, with 9 bases between. CDR3 coding DNA: TGTGCCAGCAGTTACACCGGGGTATACAATGAGCAGTTCTTC. Its translation is CASSYTGVYNEQFF.

This clonotype was observed a few times. This chain joins TRBV5-1 and TRBJ1-3; 8 nucleotides agree with TRBD1. The J segment lost 2 bases and the V segment lost 7 bases, leaving 5 bases of the junction unmatched. Germline loops: CDR1 SGHRS, CDR2 YFSETQ. The CDR3 contains 14 residues. The CDR3 coding sequence is TGCGCCAGCGCCCAGGGGGCGCCTGGAAACACCATATATTTT. Its translation is CASAQGAPGNTIYF.

V gene TRBV2 combines with J gene TRBJ2-7; D is perhaps TRBD1 (6 bases). Looked up from germline, CDR1 is SNHLY and CDR2 is FYNNEI. The CDR3 is 13 residues long. V was clipped by 8 bases and J by 0 bases, with 11 bases between them. CDR3 bases: TGTGCCAGCGTAACAGGGCTCTCCTACGAGCAGTACTTC. It codes for CASVTGLSYEQYF.

The CDR3 here is CASKLDGANTEAFF. CDR3 nucleotide sequence: TGTGCCAGCAAACTGGACGGGGCGAACACTGAAGCTTTCTTT. This chain connects TRBV7-9 to TRBJ1-1; D possibly corresponds to TRBD1 (5 bases). The CDR3 totals 14 residues. Germline assignment: CDR1 SEHNR and CDR2 FQNEAQ (reference sequence). V lost 7 bases, J lost 1 base, and 13 bases lay in between.